The clone carrying this T cell receptor (beta chain) was seen ten or more times. What it binds is unknown. At one end, the junction sequence differs from germline, possibly due to a read error. The data stem from a study of neurological immune-mediated disorders. General study findings and limits: The greatest TCR clonal expansion appeared in HTLV-1-associated myelopathy and the smallest, falling below healthy controls, in multiple sclerosis.

Germline CDR1 DFQATT, CDR2 SNEGSKA (reference sequence). This CDR3 has 13 residues. PBMCs stored at -80 C, numbering 2 million, were the origin of the unsorted libraries. Template-switch 5'RACE cDNA synthesis added a 10-nucleotide unique molecular identifier. Over 170 million TCR-beta sequences from 15-18 subjects came out of each sequencing run. MiXCR, applied by TCRdb to the 5' RACE reads, yields one record per CDR3 protein. The table has about 59,000 distinct CDR3 sequences, more than 9.5% seen once. The sequence was obtained from a woman aged 55-75 years with HTLV-1-associated myelopathy (HAM/TSP). The rearrangement joins TRBV20-1 to TRBJ2-7, with D perhaps matching TRBD1 (6 bases). The specimen sequenced was PBMCs. The CDR3 region has the DNA TGCAGTGCCAGAGCGACAGGTTGGAACGAGCAGTACTTC. As protein: CSARATGWNEQYF.